A single sample is the source of the 13 T cell receptor beta chains below, sequenced in a study of beta chain features in type 1 diabetes (dated by TCRdb to between 2018 and 2020). Libraries were built with the immunoSEQ multiplex PCR assay. The High Capacity cDNA Reverse Transcription Kit was used to reverse transcribe all of the isolated RNA, meaning that expressed TCRB transcripts were what got sequenced. TCRdb stores this immuneACCESS table with in-frame sequences only. Part of the clones is absent; in the studies checked, under half of the shortfall reflects unresolved V genes, and no reason is known for the rest. The sample table contains 430,000 or so clones; only one count was recorded for 9.5% to 12% of them. The ten biggest clones cover 0.046% of the sample. The specimen sequenced was naive CD4+ T cells from blood. According to the study, the label for this sample's cell subset or site signals: true naive CD4+ T cells. The receptor set was obtained from a woman younger than 35 in good health.

The rearrangement links TRBV7-3 to TRBJ2-7, with a tentative D call TRBD1 (6 bases). The CDR3 is made up of 14 amino acids. With 3 bases removed from V and 1 base from J, the gap between germline ends came to 10 bases. Germline V CDR1 and CDR2: SGHTA, FQGTGA. CDR3 bases: TGTGCCAGCAGCTTGACCGGACAGTCCTACGAGCAGTACTTC. It yields the protein CASSLTGQSYEQYF.

This clone occurred a few times. The rearrangement links TRBV19 to TRBJ2-6; D not resolved. This CDR3 is 14 amino acids long. CDR1 LNHDA and CDR2 SQIVND come from the germline V gene (reference sequence). The ends were cut back, 2 bases at V and 2 bases at J, with 4 bases in the middle. The CDR3 nucleotides are TGTGCCAGTAGTATAAGACCTGGGGCCAACGTCCTGACTTTC. This encodes CASSIRPGANVLTF.

The CDR3 DNA reads as TGTGCCAGCAGTGAGGGTTTTGGGAGCTACACCTTC. Its protein is CASSEGFGSYTF. The V gene is TRBV25-1, the J gene TRBJ1-2, with D uncertain. V was cut by 3 bases and J by 9 bases, with 11 bases left in between. Per the germline V gene, CDR1 is MGHDK and CDR2 is SYGVNS. The CDR3 contains 12 residues.

CDR3 in amino acids: CASSQDSGQGARTEAFF. The CDR3 region has the DNA TGCGCCAGCAGCCAAGATTCCGGACAGGGGGCACGGACTGAAGCTTTCTTT. J is TRBJ1-1 and V is TRBV4-1; 11 nucleotides line up with TRBD1. V gave up 0 bases and J gave up 5 bases; unmatched junction bases: 8. This CDR3 is built from 17 residues. The germline gives CDR1 MGHRA, CDR2 YSYEKL.

V usage is TRBV6-5 and J usage is TRBJ2-3, with D maybe TRBD1 (5 bases). This CDR3 has 13 residues. Germline loops: CDR1 MNHEY, CDR2 SVGAGI. V dropped 6 bases and J dropped 4 bases, with 11 bases sitting between them. The CDR3 reads CASSPTRADTQYF. The CDR3 nucleotides read TGTGCCAGCAGCCCGACCAGGGCAGATACGCAGTATTTT.

This clone occurred a few times. Distinct nucleotide sequences in the sample also encode this CDR3. This sequence joins TRBV6-5 and TRBJ1-1; D ambiguous. The length of the CDR3 is 13 residues. Germline CDR1 and CDR2: MNHEY and SVGAGI. Trimming stripped 0 bases from V and 2 bases from J, with 4 bases between. The CDR3 region is CASSYSRNTEAFF. The DNA for the CDR3 is TGTGCCAGCAGTTACTCGAGAAACACTGAAGCTTTCTTT.

This clone was picked up a small number of times. V is TRBV19 and J is TRBJ2-4; possibly TRBD2 for D (6 bases). The germline V gene encodes CDR1 LNHDA and CDR2 SQIVND (reference sequence). The CDR3 is 16 amino acids. V lost 4 bases and J lost 8, with 21 bases in between. In DNA form, the CDR3 reads TGTGCCAGTAGTACCACCCAGGACGGAGGGAGAGACATTCAGTACTTC. Translating gives CASSTTQDGGRDIQYF.

A few counts support this clone. The genes are TRBV15 and TRBJ2-1; the match to TRBD2 covers 11 bases. There are 17 residues in the CDR3. Per the germline V gene, CDR1 is LNHNV and CDR2 is YYDKDF (reference sequence). Trimming cost V 3 bases and J 0 bases; bases outside gene matches: 4. CDR3 amino acids: CATSRLAGGSSYNEQFF. Written as DNA, the CDR3 is TGTGCCACCAGCAGGTTAGCGGGAGGGAGCTCCTACAATGAGCAGTTCTTC. The full variable domain, with the rest looked up from reference TRBV15 and TRBJ2-1, is DAMVIQNPRYQVTQFGKPVTLSCSQTLNHNVMYWYQQKSSQAPKLLFHYYDKDFNNEADTPDNFQSRRPNTSFCFLDIRSPGLGDTAMYLCATSRLAGGSSYNEQFFGPGTRLTVL.

This clone appeared a few times. V and J are TRBV7-9 and TRBJ2-1, with D unclear. Trimming took 1 base from V and 2 from J, leaving 6 bases between them. The CDR3 loop spans 14 amino acids. Germline V gene sequence: CDR1 SEHNR, CDR2 FQNEAQ (reference sequence). The CDR3 DNA reads as TGTGCCAGCAGCTTAGGACGGACCTACAATGAGCAGTTCTTC. Encoded protein: CASSLGRTYNEQFF.

The chain couples TRBV6-5 to TRBJ2-3; TRBD1 might be the D (6 bases). Germline assignment: CDR1 MNHEY and CDR2 SVGAGI. This CDR3 is 15 amino acids long. V shed 7 bases and J shed 1 base, with 15 bases lying between them. As DNA, the CDR3 is TGTGCCAGCACCGTGGGGGCGTTTGGCACAGATACGCAGTATTTT. This encodes CASTVGAFGTDTQYF.

V and J are TRBV5-1 and TRBJ2-1; 9 bases match TRBD2. The V segment lost 1 base and the J segment 2 bases; nucleotides outside the gene matches: 4. Germline CDR1 SGHRS, CDR2 YFSETQ. The CDR3 length is 16 residues. DNA for the CDR3: TGCGCCAGCAGCTTGTGGGCTAGCGGGGCCTACAATGAGCAGTTCTTC. Amino acids: CASSLWASGAYNEQFF.

The table lists this clone with a few counts. The chain carries TRBV5-1 and TRBJ2-7; 9 nucleotides match TRBD2. V was pared by 0 bases and J by 5 bases, with 3 bases of the junction left unmatched. CDR1 and CDR2 (germline): SGHRS, YFSETQ. The CDR3 spans 14 residues. The CDR3 sequence is CASSLVSGSHEQYF. The CDR3 DNA sequence: TGCGCCAGCAGCTTGGTTAGCGGGAGTCACGAGCAGTACTTC.

J is TRBJ2-2 and V is TRBV7-3, with 7 bases lining up with TRBD1. The trim removed 4 bases at V and 6 bases at J, leaving 2 bases unmatched. Germline V gives CDR1 SGHTA, CDR2 FQGTGA. CDR3 length equals 13 residues. The CDR3 nucleotides read TGTGCCAGCAGCTCCGACAGGGCCGGGGAGCTGTTTTTT. This codes for CASSSDRAGELFF.